The rows below give T cell receptor beta chains drawn from one sample of a study of radiation and T cells in renal cell carcinoma. Assay: immunoSEQ multiplex PCR; the TCRdb copy retains only in-frame clones and omits some. Altogether roughly 100,000 clones are present, around 80% being singletons, with the ten largest covering about 7.2%. The sequencing here drew on blood, taken from a patient whose treatment included radiotherapy and nephrectomy. The receptors stem from a man in his 60s with renal cell carcinoma. Each CDR3 is given with its conserved first and last residue. Fields, in order: J gene, V gene, CDR3 protein.

>TRBJ2-3|TRBV5-4
CASSQGLGTDTQYF
>TRBJ1-2|TRBV2
CASTRALIYGYTF
>TRBJ2-2|TRBV10-3
CAIRQAGGGAGELFF
>TRBJ1-5|TRBV18
CASSEGRDQPQHF
>TRBJ2-6|TRBV7-8
CASSLALAGVNGANVLTF
>TRBJ2-3|TRBV5-5
CASSLVRNTDTQYF
>TRBJ2-1|TRBV28
CASSLVDRVKSNEQFF
>TRBJ2-5|TRBV6-5
CASSGLAGAETQYF
>TRBJ2-7|TRBV27
CASSLGLAAVEQYF
>TRBJ1-2|TRBV7-9
CASSLNYGYTF
>TRBJ1-1|TRBV4-2
CASSQRAVGFPNTEAFF
>TRBJ2-7|TRBV10-3
CAISRGQGNEQYF
>TRBJ1-2|TRBV18
CASSRGQHYGYTF
>TRBJ2-5|TRBV5-8
CASSRPGPRNRYF
>TRBJ2-7|TRBV5-5
CASTPPSPYEQYF
>TRBJ2-2|TRBV5-1
CASSATGGVNTGELFF
>TRBJ1-1|TRBV7-8
CASSLVGSRNTEAFF
>TRBJ2-7|TRBV5-4
CASSSFDEQYF
>TRBJ1-2|TRBV7-3
CASSLIGQDYGYTF
>TRBJ1-3|TRBV7-9
CASSSGGVGNTIYF
>TRBJ2-7|TRBV2
CASLPDGGVSYEQYF
>TRBJ1-1|TRBV2
CASSAGHTNTEAFF
>TRBJ2-7|TRBV7-9
CASSPTPGQGFGGIYEQYF
>TRBJ2-5|TRBV29-1
CSVEDGWTSGGQETQYF
>TRBJ2-7|TRBV7-7
CASSPDSSSYEQYF
>TRBJ1-6|TRBV2
CASSEAGHLSSYNSPLHF
>TRBJ1-4|TRBV5-1
CASSLTGTTTNEKLFF
>TRBJ2-6|TRBV19
CASSMRQGASSGANVLTF
>TRBJ2-2|TRBV12-5
CASGLADRVGNTGELFF
>TRBJ2-5|TRBV6-6
CASIQGTGRTQYF
>TRBJ2-7|TRBV28
CASNVRRQGGSYEQYF
>TRBJ2-4|TRBV15
CATSRDNSGGVIAKNIQYF
>TRBJ2-3|TRBV10-1
CASSENYATDTQYF
>TRBJ1-4|TRBV13
CASSLAGGRMGNEKLFF
>TRBJ2-2|TRBV5-1
CASTLIAGGASGTGELFF